Here is one T cell receptor beta chain with its context. As yet, its antigen is unknown. This sample stems from a study of shared clonotypes between healthy human individuals. Germline-derived CDR1 and CDR2 are WSHSY and SAAADI. The V and J ends lost 3 bases and 0 bases respectively, with 5 bases between them. The length of the CDR3 is 13 residues. Study results and caveats: Larger estimated richness was generally seen in naive subsets than in memory subsets. With few donors, the genetic and exposure-history diversity represented was limited.

Profiled with immunoSEQ multiplex PCR; TCRdb holds only in-frame clones, not every one. The sample includes approximately 1.5 million clones, under 99% of them seen just once. The sample comprised naive CD4+ T cells sorted from blood. Subset given: CD45RA+ positively selected. The sequence came from a man aged 30 to 45 in good health. The chain links TRBV10-2 to TRBJ1-2; unclear D gene. CDR3 protein: CASSEDPNYGYTF. The CDR3 coding sequence is TGCGCCAGCAGTGAAGACCCTAACTATGGCTACACCTTC.